Listed below are T cell receptor beta chains from one sample, sequenced in a study of cytomegalovirus exposure and HLA in healthy donors. Assay used: immunoSEQ multiplex PCR; TCRdb lists only in-frame clones, some missing. Altogether about 150,000 clones are present, about 80% being singletons, with the ten largest covering 25% to 30%. Sequencing was performed on PBMCs. Receptors were obtained from a man between 25 and 39 years old in good health and CMV-seropositive. CDR3s include the opening cysteine and the closing phenylalanine or tryptophan. A D gene is named only where the DNA matches it firmly. Only part of the rows carry a size: once, few, many, or a class if the clone is expanded.

DNA: TGTGCCATCATGGGGGGTGGCTATGGCTACACCTTC; CDR3: CAIMGGGYGYTF; size: NA; J: TRBJ1-2; D: NA; V: TRBV10-3
DNA: TGTGCAAGTCGCTTAGGAGGAGAGACCCAGTACTTC; CDR3: CASRLGGETQYF; size: NA; J: TRBJ2-5; D: NA; V: TRBV12-2
DNA: TGTGCCACCAGCAGGGAGGCCGCGACCCTTAAGGGCTACACCTTC; CDR3: CATSREAATLKGYTF; size: NA; J: TRBJ1-2; D: NA; V: TRBV15
DNA: TGTGCCAGCAGCGTAGCCGGTAGCAATCAGCCCCAGCATTTT; CDR3: CASSVAGSNQPQHF; size: once; J: TRBJ1-5; D: NA; V: TRBV9
DNA: TGTGCCGTGGGGCTGGCAGCCAAAAACATTCAGTACTTC; CDR3: CAVGLAAKNIQYF; size: NA; J: TRBJ2-4; D: NA; V: TRBV30
DNA: TGTGCCAGCAGTGAAGGGGGAAAAGGGAGTGAAAAACTGTTTTTT; CDR3: CASSEGGKGSEKLFF; size: NA; J: TRBJ1-4; D: NA; V: TRBV2
DNA: TGCAGCGTTGAGCTAAGCGGGGGACAGTCCGGAAAACTGTTTTTT; CDR3: CSVELSGGQSGKLFF; size: NA; J: TRBJ1-4; D: TRBD1; V: TRBV29-1
DNA: TGTGCCAGCAGCTTAGGGAGTTTTAACTATGGCTACACCTTC; CDR3: CASSLGSFNYGYTF; size: NA; J: TRBJ1-2; D: NA; V: TRBV7-2
DNA: TGCGCCAGCAGCCCCCACGGACAGGGGGCGGGTGAAAAACTGTTTTTT; CDR3: CASSPHGQGAGEKLFF; size: NA; J: TRBJ1-4; D: TRBD1; V: TRBV5-1
DNA: TGTGCCAGCACCGGGGGACAGGGGGGAGAGACCCAGTACTTC; CDR3: CASTGGQGGETQYF; size: NA; J: TRBJ2-5; D: TRBD1; V: TRBV6-5
DNA: TGCGCCAGCAGCATATCGGGACAGGGGTCTGGAAACACCATATATTTT; CDR3: CASSISGQGSGNTIYF; size: once; J: TRBJ1-3; D: TRBD1; V: TRBV5-1
DNA: TGTGCCAGCAGTGAGGGGACAGGGAGTGGAAACACCATATATTTT; CDR3: CASSEGTGSGNTIYF; size: NA; J: TRBJ1-3; D: TRBD1; V: TRBV6-4
DNA: TGTGCCAGCAGTCCGACAGGGGCGTCCTACAATGAGCAGTTCTTC; CDR3: CASSPTGASYNEQFF; size: NA; J: TRBJ2-1; D: TRBD1; V: TRBV27
DNA: TGTGCCAGCAGCGAAGGACTAGCGGGGCAAGAGACCCAGTACTTC; CDR3: CASSEGLAGQETQYF; size: NA; J: TRBJ2-5; D: TRBD2; V: TRBV7-8
DNA: TGTGCCACCAGCAAACTAGGGGCGACAGGGGGCGGTAGGGGCTACACCTTC; CDR3: CATSKLGATGGGRGYTF; size: NA; J: TRBJ1-2; D: TRBD1; V: TRBV15
DNA: TGCGCCAGCAGCTTGGCCGGGGGGAGCGGACACGAGCAGTACTTC; CDR3: CASSLAGGSGHEQYF; size: few; J: TRBJ2-7; D: TRBD2; V: TRBV5-1
DNA: TGTGCCAGCAGCGCCCATGGGCGGGGGGAGACCCAGTACTTC; CDR3: CASSAHGRGETQYF; size: NA; J: TRBJ2-5; D: TRBD2; V: TRBV7-3
DNA: TGTGCCAGCAGTAACAGGGGGGAGACCCAGTACTTC; CDR3: CASSNRGETQYF; size: NA; J: TRBJ2-5; D: TRBD1; V: TRBV6-6
DNA: TGTGCCAGCTCACCAGAGGGTATGGGTTTGGCTGAAGCTTTCTTT; CDR3: CASSPEGMGLAEAFF; size: NA; J: TRBJ1-1; D: NA; V: TRBV18
DNA: TGTGCCAGCAGTCAGGACAGGGAAGCTTTCTTT; CDR3: CASSQDREAFF; size: NA; J: TRBJ1-1; D: TRBD1; V: TRBV28
DNA: TGTGCCAGCAGCTTCGGAGCGGTGGAGCAGTACTTC; CDR3: CASSFGAVEQYF; size: once; J: TRBJ2-7; D: NA; V: TRBV5-5
DNA: TGTGCCTGGCATCCTGACACGAACTATGGCTACACCTTC; CDR3: CAWHPDTNYGYTF; size: few; J: TRBJ1-2; D: NA; V: TRBV30
DNA: TGTGCCAGTAGTGCGAGGTACGAGCAGTACTTC; CDR3: CASSARYEQYF; size: few; J: TRBJ2-7; D: NA; V: TRBV19
DNA: TGTGCCAGCAGCGTTCAGGGTATGGGAAACATTCAGTACTTC; CDR3: CASSVQGMGNIQYF; size: NA; J: TRBJ2-4; D: NA; V: TRBV9
DNA: TGTGCCAGCAGCGTAGAGCTCGATACGCAGTATTTT; CDR3: CASSVELDTQYF; size: NA; J: TRBJ2-3; D: NA; V: TRBV9
DNA: TGTGCCAGCAGTGAAGCAGGACAGGGGGCTCGTCAGCCCCAGCATTTT; CDR3: CASSEAGQGARQPQHF; size: NA; J: TRBJ1-5; D: TRBD1; V: TRBV6-1
DNA: TGTGCCAGCTCAGCATACCGACAGCACAATCAGCCCCAGCATTTT; CDR3: CASSAYRQHNQPQHF; size: NA; J: TRBJ1-5; D: NA; V: TRBV18
DNA: TGCGCCAGCAGCCGGACTGCAACCTACGAGCAGTACTTC; CDR3: CASSRTATYEQYF; size: medium-sized; J: TRBJ2-7; D: NA; V: TRBV4-1
DNA: TGTGCCAGCAGCCCTACTAGCGGGAGGACTTACGAGCAGTACTTC; CDR3: CASSPTSGRTYEQYF; size: once; J: TRBJ2-7; D: TRBD2; V: TRBV9
DNA: TGCGCCAGCAGCTTGGCCGGGGGAAACAATGAGCAGTTCTTC; CDR3: CASSLAGGNNEQFF; size: NA; J: TRBJ2-1; D: NA; V: TRBV5-1
DNA: TGTGCCAGCAGCCTTATCACCAGCGGGAGTTCCTACGAGCAGTACTTC; CDR3: CASSLITSGSSYEQYF; size: few; J: TRBJ2-7; D: TRBD2; V: TRBV7-9
DNA: TGTGCCAGTAGTATAGGTGTCTCAGGTTACGAGCAGTACTTC; CDR3: CASSIGVSGYEQYF; size: NA; J: TRBJ2-7; D: NA; V: TRBV19
DNA: TGTGCCAGCAGCCAAGAGGAGAGCCTTAACACTGAAGCTTTCTTT; CDR3: CASSQEESLNTEAFF; size: NA; J: TRBJ1-1; D: NA; V: TRBV4-2
DNA: TGTGCCAGCAGCCGGAGGGAGGGCGTCTATGGCTACACCTTC; CDR3: CASSRREGVYGYTF; size: NA; J: TRBJ1-2; D: NA; V: TRBV5-6
DNA: TGTGCCAGCAGCCAAGATTACGCGCGGGATACCTATGGCTACACCTTC; CDR3: CASSQDYARDTYGYTF; size: NA; J: TRBJ1-2; D: NA; V: TRBV14
DNA: TGTGCCAGCAGTGAAACGAGGGAGGAAGGCTATGGCTACACCTTC; CDR3: CASSETREEGYGYTF; size: many; J: TRBJ1-2; D: NA; V: TRBV2
DNA: TGTGCCAGCAGCTTTTTAGGGGAGGTCTACGAGCAGTACTTC; CDR3: CASSFLGEVYEQYF; size: NA; J: TRBJ2-7; D: NA; V: TRBV7-2
DNA: TGTGCCAGCAGTGACTTTACAGGTCCTGGGGCCAACGTCCTGACTTTC; CDR3: CASSDFTGPGANVLTF; size: NA; J: TRBJ2-6; D: NA; V: TRBV6-4
DNA: TGTGCCAGCAGCTTGGGGCCTTATAGCAATCAGCCCCAGCATTTT; CDR3: CASSLGPYSNQPQHF; size: NA; J: TRBJ1-5; D: NA; V: TRBV5-8
DNA: TGTGCTAGTGGTCTTGGACAGGGGAACACCGGGGAGCTGTTTTTT; CDR3: CASGLGQGNTGELFF; size: NA; J: TRBJ2-2; D: TRBD1; V: TRBV12-5
DNA: TGTGCCAGCAGCCCTATTCGGGGACTTGAAGCTTTCTTT; CDR3: CASSPIRGLEAFF; size: NA; J: TRBJ1-1; D: NA; V: TRBV6-1
DNA: TGTGCCAGCAGCTTAGGAGAGGGAATCGCCTACGAGCAGTACTTC; CDR3: CASSLGEGIAYEQYF; size: once; J: TRBJ2-7; D: NA; V: TRBV7-9
DNA: TGTGCCAGCAGCTTGGGGGTAGCGGAACTTAGCACAGATACGCAGTATTTT; CDR3: CASSLGVAELSTDTQYF; size: NA; J: TRBJ2-3; D: NA; V: TRBV7-9
DNA: TGTGCCAGCAGCCACAGAACCTACGAGCAGTACTTC; CDR3: CASSHRTYEQYF; size: NA; J: TRBJ2-7; D: NA; V: TRBV11-2
DNA: TGTGCCAGCAGCTTCATAACAGGCCCCTCCGGGGAGCTGTTTTTT; CDR3: CASSFITGPSGELFF; size: NA; J: TRBJ2-2; D: NA; V: TRBV7-6
DNA: TGTGCCGAAAAGGGCCTGGGACTTAATACCTACGAGCAGTACTTC; CDR3: CAEKGLGLNTYEQYF; size: NA; J: TRBJ2-7; D: NA; V: TRBV6-5
DNA: TGTGCCAGCATGAGGGCCTGGGGCACAGATACGCAGTATTTT; CDR3: CASMRAWGTDTQYF; size: NA; J: TRBJ2-3; D: NA; V: TRBV27
DNA: TGTGCCAGCTACAACTTGGGCGAATACACTGAAGCTTTCTTT; CDR3: CASYNLGEYTEAFF; size: NA; J: TRBJ1-1; D: NA; V: TRBV27